The rows below give T cell receptor beta chains drawn from one sample of a study of CD8+CD57+ T cells in acquired aplastic anemia. MiXCR was run by TCRdb on the reads, yielding one entry per CDR3 protein. This sample has a few hundred thousand distinct CDR3 sequences, with less than 60% found just once. Input material: sorted CD4+, CD8+, or CD8+CD57+ T cells (not recorded which) from PBMCs. The receptors shown here come from a human donor with aplastic anemia. CDR3s include the opening cysteine and the closing phenylalanine or tryptophan. The D gene is left open where the match is weak. Not all rows give a size; the values are once, few, many and, for expanded clones, a class.

d_gene | j_gene | v_gene | abundance | CDR3nt | CDR3aa
TRBD1 | TRBJ1-1 | TRBV20-1 | few | TGCAGTGCCACGGACAGGGCCGCGGAAGCTTTCTTT | CSATDRAAEAFF
- | TRBJ1-6 | TRBV3-1 | many | TGTGCCAGCAGCCCCCAGCCGGGTGGTAATTCACCCCTCCACTTT | CASSPQPGGNSPLHF
- | TRBJ1-2 | TRBV5-5 | - | TGTGCCAGCAGCTTGGAGGGGGTGGAGGGCTACACCTTC | CASSLEGVEGYTF
- | TRBJ1-6 | TRBV7-3 | - | TGTGCCAGCAGTCCAGGGAGGCCACCCCTCCACTTT | CASSPGRPPLHF
- | TRBJ2-2 | TRBV7-2 | - | TGTGCCAGCAGCTTATACCAGGGGCGCGCCACCGGGGAGCTGTTTTTT | CASSLYQGRATGELFF
TRBD2 | TRBJ2-5 | TRBV2 | - | TGCGCCAGCAGCCAAGATTGGCGGGGGAGCGAGACCCAGTACTTC | CASSQDWRGSETQYF
- | TRBJ2-7 | TRBV20-1 | - | TGCAGTGCTAGAGTGTCTAGCGACGAGCAGTACTTC | CSARVSSDEQYF
- | TRBJ1-4 | TRBV20-1 | - | TGCAGTGCTGGAGGTTCCAGGGAGAATGAAAAACTGTTTTTT | CSAGGSRENEKLFF
- | TRBJ2-1 | TRBV2 | - | TGTGCCAGCATCTCTTACAATGAGCAGTTCTTC | CASISYNEQFF
- | TRBJ1-2 | TRBV19 | many | TGTGCCAGTAGTATTACAGGTTACGGCTACACCTTC | CASSITGYGYTF
TRBD1 | TRBJ2-7 | TRBV9 | - | TGTGCCAGCAGCGTAGCGGGACAGGGGGCCAACGAGCAGTACTTC | CASSVAGQGANEQYF
- | TRBJ1-2 | TRBV11-1 | - | TGTGCCAGCAGCTTAGTCGGGGCAAACTATGGCTACACCTTC | CASSLVGANYGYTF
- | TRBJ1-5 | TRBV12-5 | many | TGTGCTAGTGGGGAGAGTGGGAAACCGACCCAGCATTTT | CASGESGKPTQHF
- | TRBJ2-5 | TRBV9 | many | TGTGCCAGCAGCGAGGGGGTGTGGGAGACCCAGTACTTC | CASSEGVWETQYF
TRBD1 | TRBJ1-5 | TRBV10-3 | - | TGTGCCAGCAGTGTGGACAGGCTTAGCAATCAGCCCCAGCATTTT | CASSVDRLSNQPQHF
TRBD1 | TRBJ2-2 | TRBV19 | many | TGTGCCGGAAGGGACAGGGAGAACACCGGGGAGCTGTTTTTT | CAGRDRENTGELFF
TRBD2 | TRBJ2-7 | TRBV7-2 | - | TGTGCCGGCAGCCAGACTAGCGGGGCGAGGGAGCGGTACTTC | CAGSQTSGARERYF
- | TRBJ2-7 | TRBV20-1 | - | TGCAGTGCTAGAGATTATACGGACGAGCAGTACTTC | CSARDYTDEQYF
- | TRBJ2-3 | TRBV19 | many | TGTGCCAGTAGTATGGGCCACACAGATACGCAGTATTTT | CASSMGHTDTQYF
- | TRBJ2-2 | TRBV7-8 | many | TGTGCCAGCAGCCCGAGGAGCGGGTGGGCCGGGGAGCTGTTTTTT | CASSPRSGWAGELFF
TRBD1 | TRBJ1-2 | TRBV4-1 | many | TGCGCCAGCAGCCAGACAGGGATAGCTAACTATGGCTACACCTTC | CASSQTGIANYGYTF
- | TRBJ1-6 | TRBV7-2 | - | TGTGCCAGCAGCTCCCCAGGGGATTCACCCCTCCACTTT | CASSSPGDSPLHF
TRBD1 | TRBJ1-5 | TRBV2 | - | TGTGCCAGCAGTTGGGGACAGGGGAGCAATCAGCCCCAGCATTTT | CASSWGQGSNQPQHF
- | TRBJ2-2 | TRBV6-1 | - | TGTGCCAGCAGTGGGGGGGACCTGAACACCGGGGAGCTGTTTTTT | CASSGGDLNTGELFF
TRBD1 | TRBJ1-6 | TRBV6-5 | - | TGTGCCAGCAGTTACTCCGGGACAGAGAATTCACCCCTCCACTTT | CASSYSGTENSPLHF
- | TRBJ2-6 | TRBV29-1 | - | TGCAGCGTTGAAGACCGGCACTCTGGGGCCAACGTCCTGACTTTC | CSVEDRHSGANVLTF
- | TRBJ2-5 | TRBV5-1 | many | TGCGCCAGCAGTTCTCGTGAAGGGGGGGTGGAGACCCAGTACTTC | CASSSREGGVETQYF
TRBD2 | TRBJ2-5 | TRBV11-2 | - | TGTGCCAGCAGCTTTCCTAGCGGGGGGGCGGAGACCCAGTACTTC | CASSFPSGGAETQYF
- | TRBJ1-6 | TRBV12-3/TRBV12-4 | many | TGTGCCAGCAGTCCTCAACGGGGGGGTTCACCCCTCCACTTT | CASSPQRGGSPLHF
TRBD1 | TRBJ2-3 | TRBV10-3 | few | TGTCCCATCGGTGATTTGGGACAGGACACAGGTACGCAGTATTTT | CPIGDLGQDTGTQYF
- | TRBJ2-1 | TRBV27 | few | TGTGCCAGCAGACACACAGGGAAGTATGAGCAGTTCTTC | CASRHTGKYEQFF
TRBD1 | TRBJ2-5 | TRBV2 | - | TGTGCCAGCAGTTTCGGACAGGCACAAGAGACCCAGTACTTC | CASSFGQAQETQYF
TRBD2 | TRBJ2-7 | TRBV20-1 | - | TGCAGTGCCACCTTGGGGGAGGGGCGGAGGCAGTACTTC | CSATLGEGRRQYF
- | TRBJ1-2 | TRBV20-1 | many | TGCAGTGCCGGAGCGGGCCCTAACTATGGCTACACCTTC | CSAGAGPNYGYTF
- | TRBJ1-1 | TRBV6-1 | once | TGTGCCAGCAGTTACCACAAGGACAGCCCGACTGAAGCTTTCTTT | CASSYHKDSPTEAFF
TRBD2 | TRBJ2-3 | TRBV14 | many | TGTGCCAGCAGCCAAGATCGCCTAGCGGGGGTATCGGATACGCAGTATTTT | CASSQDRLAGVSDTQYF
- | TRBJ2-6 | TRBV6-5 | many | TGTGCCAGCAGTGGCTGGACAGTTGGTGGGGCCAACGTCCTGACTTTC | CASSGWTVGGANVLTF
TRBD1 | TRBJ2-5 | TRBV24-1 | - | TGTGCCATTGGGACAGGGAGTGAGACCCAGTACTTC | CAIGTGSETQYF
- | TRBJ2-5 | TRBV29-1 | - | TGCAGCGTTGGTGCGGGGATCGTCCGCCAAGAGACCCAGTACTTC | CSVGAGIVRQETQYF
- | TRBJ2-7 | TRBV20-1 | - | TGCAGTGCTAGAGTCCCGGGTGCATACGAGCAGTACTTC | CSARVPGAYEQYF
TRBD1 | TRBJ1-6 | TRBV4-1 | many | TGCGCCAGCAGCCAAGATACAGGGGAAGGGAATTCACCCCTCCACTTT | CASSQDTGEGNSPLHF
- | TRBJ1-1 | TRBV27 | few | TGTGCCAGCACTGGGGGGAACACTGAAGCTTTCTTT | CASTGGNTEAFF
- | TRBJ2-5 | TRBV5-1 | many | TGCGCCAGCAGCTACGGACAAGGCGAGACCCAGTACTTC | CASSYGQGETQYF
- | TRBJ2-7 | TRBV4-1 | many | TGCGCCAGCAGCCAACCAGGGATCTCCTACGAGCAGTACTTC | CASSQPGISYEQYF
TRBD2 | TRBJ2-5 | TRBV20-1 | - | TGCAGTGCTACAGCGGGAGACCAAGAGACCCAGTACTTC | CSATAGDQETQYF
TRBD2 | TRBJ2-1 | TRBV11-2 | - | TGTGCCAGCAGCTTGAATAGCGGGAGCGGGGGTGAGCAGTTCTTC | CASSLNSGSGGEQFF